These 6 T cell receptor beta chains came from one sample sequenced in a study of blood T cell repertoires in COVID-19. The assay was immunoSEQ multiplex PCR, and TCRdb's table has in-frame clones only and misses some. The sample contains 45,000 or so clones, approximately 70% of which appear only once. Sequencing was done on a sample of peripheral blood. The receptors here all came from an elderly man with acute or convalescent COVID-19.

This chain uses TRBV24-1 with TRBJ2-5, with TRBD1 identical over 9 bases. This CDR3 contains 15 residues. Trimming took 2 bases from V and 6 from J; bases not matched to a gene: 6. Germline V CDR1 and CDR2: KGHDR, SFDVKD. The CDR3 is CATSDSRDREKTQYF. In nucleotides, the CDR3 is TGTGCCACCAGTGATTCCCGGGACAGGGAGAAGACCCAGTACTTC.

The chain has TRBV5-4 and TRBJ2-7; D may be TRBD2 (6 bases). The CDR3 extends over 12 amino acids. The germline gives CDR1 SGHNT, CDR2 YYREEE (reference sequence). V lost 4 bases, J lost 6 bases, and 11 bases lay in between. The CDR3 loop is CASSTTSTEQYF. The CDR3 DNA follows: TGTGCCAGCAGCACGACTAGTACCGAGCAGTACTTC.

Written as DNA, the CDR3 is TGTGCCAGCAGTTTACGTGACAGGGGTATTGATGGCTACACCTTC. This sequence encodes CASSLRDRGIDGYTF. This chain joins TRBV28 and TRBJ1-2; 8 bases are shared with TRBD1. The CDR3 totals 15 residues. Germline V gene data show CDR1 as MDHEN and CDR2 as SYDVKM. V trimming: 2 bases; J trimming: 6 bases; junction bases outside the gene matches: 8.

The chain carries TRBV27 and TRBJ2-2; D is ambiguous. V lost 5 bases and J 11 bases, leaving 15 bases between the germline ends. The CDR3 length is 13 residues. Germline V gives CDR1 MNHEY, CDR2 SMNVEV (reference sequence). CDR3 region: CASSPRWALELFF. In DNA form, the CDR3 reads TGTGCCAGCAGTCCCCGCTGGGCCCTTGAGCTGTTTTTT.

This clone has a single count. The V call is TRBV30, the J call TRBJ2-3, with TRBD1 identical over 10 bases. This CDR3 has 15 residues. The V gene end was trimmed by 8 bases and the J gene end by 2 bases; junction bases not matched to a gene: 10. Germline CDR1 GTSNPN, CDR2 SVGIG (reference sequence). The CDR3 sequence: CALERDRGPTDTQYF. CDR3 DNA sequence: TGTGCCCTCGAACGGGACAGGGGACCCACAGATACGCAGTATTTT. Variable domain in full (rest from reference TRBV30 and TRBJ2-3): SQTIHQWPATLVQPVGSPLSLECTVEGTSNPNLYWYRQAAGRGLQLLFYSVGIGQISSEVPQNLSASRPQDRQFILSSKKLLLSDSGFYLCALERDRGPTDTQYFGPGTRLTVL.

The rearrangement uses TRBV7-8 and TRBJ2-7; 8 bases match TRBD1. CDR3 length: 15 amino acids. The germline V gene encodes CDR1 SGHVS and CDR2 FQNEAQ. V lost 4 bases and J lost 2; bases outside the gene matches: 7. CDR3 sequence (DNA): TGTGCCAGCAGCTCCCCAGGGGGCAGAGCCTACGAGCAGTACTTC. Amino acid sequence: CASSSPGGRAYEQYF.